Described below is a single T cell receptor (beta chain) sequence and its context. Its antigen is currently unknown. Per the authors' pipeline: Out-of-frame sequences were removed, leaving 2 million to 2.5 million distinct TCRbeta sequences. Clones were read by immunoSEQ multiplex PCR, and TCRdb kept only the in-frame ones, dropping some. That table is the source of V, J and clone size, and D and trimming were worked out from the DNA. In the table there are over 55,000 clones, 70% to 80% of which are singletons. Single viable CD3+CD4+CD8-CD45RO+ cells were sorted as the memory CD4+ T cells. CMV serostatus came from serum IgG against pp150, pp28, p38, p52. The source of the sample is a study of memory CD4+ T cells and cytomegalovirus serostatus. Looking at the study overall: This sample comes from healthy Belgian adults, 9 CMV seropositive, 24 seronegative. Findings of the study overall: Suggested: most of the CMV-linked TCR signature lies in CD4+ memory cells.

Trimming pared 4 bases from V and 1 base from J, leaving 4 bases between. Germline CDR1 LNHDA, CDR2 SQIVND (reference sequence). This CDR3 contains 13 residues. The V gene is TRBV19, the J gene TRBJ2-2; no clear D. Sequencing was done on a sample of memory CD4+ T cells from blood. This clonotype was sampled from an adult in good health and CMV-seronegative. Here the CDR3 DNA reads TGTGCCAGTAGTAGACTGAACACCGGGGAGCTGTTTTTT. It encodes CASSRLNTGELFF.